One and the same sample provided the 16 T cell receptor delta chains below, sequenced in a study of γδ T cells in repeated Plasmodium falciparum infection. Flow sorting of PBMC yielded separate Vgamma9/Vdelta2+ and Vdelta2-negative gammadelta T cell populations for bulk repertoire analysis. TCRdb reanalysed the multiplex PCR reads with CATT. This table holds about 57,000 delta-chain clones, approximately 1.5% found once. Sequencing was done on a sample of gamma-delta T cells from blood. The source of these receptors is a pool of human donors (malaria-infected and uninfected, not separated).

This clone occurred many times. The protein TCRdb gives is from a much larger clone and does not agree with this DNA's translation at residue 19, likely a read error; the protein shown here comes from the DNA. As DNA, the CDR3 is TGTGCTCTTGGGGATCTGGACGGTACTGGGGGATACGCCATATACACCGATGAACCCATCTTT. It codes for CALGDLDGTGGYAIYTDEPIF. J is TRDJ1 and V is TRDV1; 13 bases are shared with TRDD3. The V gene's germline CDR1 is TSWWSYY and CDR2 QGS. V was clipped by 3 bases and J by 13 bases; unmatched bases: 29. The CDR3 is 21 residues long.

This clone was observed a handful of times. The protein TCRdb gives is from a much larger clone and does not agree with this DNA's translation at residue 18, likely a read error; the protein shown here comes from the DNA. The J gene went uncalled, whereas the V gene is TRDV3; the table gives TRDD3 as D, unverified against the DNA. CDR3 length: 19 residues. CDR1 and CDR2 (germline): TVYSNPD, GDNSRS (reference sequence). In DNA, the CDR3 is TGTGCCTTTAGTACCCGCGTATGGGATGGGAGATTATACACCGATAAACTCACCTTT. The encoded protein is CAFSTRVWDGRLYTDKLTF.

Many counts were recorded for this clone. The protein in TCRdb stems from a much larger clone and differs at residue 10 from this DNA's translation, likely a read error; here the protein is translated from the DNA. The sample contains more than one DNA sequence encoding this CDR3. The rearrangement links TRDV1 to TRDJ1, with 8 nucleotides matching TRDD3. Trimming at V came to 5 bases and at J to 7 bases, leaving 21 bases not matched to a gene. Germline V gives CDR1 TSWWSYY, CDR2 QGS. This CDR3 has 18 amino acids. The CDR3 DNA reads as TGTGCTCTTGGGAGCGCCAAGGGGATCCGTGGGATACGAAGTAAACTCATCTTT. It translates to CALGSAKGIRGIRSKLIF.

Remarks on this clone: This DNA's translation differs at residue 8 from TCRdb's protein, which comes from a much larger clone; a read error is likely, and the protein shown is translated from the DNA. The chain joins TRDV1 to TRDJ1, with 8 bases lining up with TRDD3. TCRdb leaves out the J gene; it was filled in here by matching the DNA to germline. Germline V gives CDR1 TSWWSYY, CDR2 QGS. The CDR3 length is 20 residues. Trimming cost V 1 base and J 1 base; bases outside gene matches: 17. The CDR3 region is CALGEPSLPKYWGLTDKLIF. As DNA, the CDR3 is TGTGCTCTTGGGGAACCCAGCCTTCCCAAATACTGGGGGCTCACCGATAAACTCATCTTT.

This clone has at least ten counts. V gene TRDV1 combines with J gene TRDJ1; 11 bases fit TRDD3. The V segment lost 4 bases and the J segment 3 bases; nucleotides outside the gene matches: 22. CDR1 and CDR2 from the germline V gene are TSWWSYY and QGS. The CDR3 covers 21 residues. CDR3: CALGAQGVRFRWGIPPDKLIF. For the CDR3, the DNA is TGTGCTCTTGGGGCCCAAGGGGTGCGATTTCGCTGGGGGATACCCCCCGATAAACTCATCTTT.

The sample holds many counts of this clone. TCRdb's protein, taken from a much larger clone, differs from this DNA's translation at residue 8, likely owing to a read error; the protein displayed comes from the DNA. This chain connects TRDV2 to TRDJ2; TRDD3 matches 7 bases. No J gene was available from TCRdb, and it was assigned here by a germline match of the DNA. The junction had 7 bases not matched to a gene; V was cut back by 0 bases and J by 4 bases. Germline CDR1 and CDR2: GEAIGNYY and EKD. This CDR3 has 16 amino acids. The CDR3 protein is CACDTGGMRGTAQLFF. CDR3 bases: TGTGCCTGTGACACCGGGGGGATGCGAGGGACAGCACAACTCTTCTTT.

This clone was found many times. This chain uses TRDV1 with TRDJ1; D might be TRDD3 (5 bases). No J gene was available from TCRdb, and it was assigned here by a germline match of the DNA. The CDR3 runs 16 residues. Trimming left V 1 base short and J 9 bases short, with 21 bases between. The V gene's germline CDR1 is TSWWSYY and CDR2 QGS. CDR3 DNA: TGTGCTCTTGGGGAACGACCTCGGCGATACCAAGGCGAACTCATCTTT. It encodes CALGERPRRYQGELIF.

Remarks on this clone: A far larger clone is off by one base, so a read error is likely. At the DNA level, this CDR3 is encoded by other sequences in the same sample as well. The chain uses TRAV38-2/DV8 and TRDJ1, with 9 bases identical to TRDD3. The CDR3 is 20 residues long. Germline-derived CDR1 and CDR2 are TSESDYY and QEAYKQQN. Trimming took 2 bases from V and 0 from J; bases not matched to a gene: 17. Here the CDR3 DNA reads TGTGCTTATAGGAGTGCTGATAAAGAAAACTGGGGGAGGTACACCGATAAACTCATCTTT. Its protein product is CAYRSADKENWGRYTDKLIF.

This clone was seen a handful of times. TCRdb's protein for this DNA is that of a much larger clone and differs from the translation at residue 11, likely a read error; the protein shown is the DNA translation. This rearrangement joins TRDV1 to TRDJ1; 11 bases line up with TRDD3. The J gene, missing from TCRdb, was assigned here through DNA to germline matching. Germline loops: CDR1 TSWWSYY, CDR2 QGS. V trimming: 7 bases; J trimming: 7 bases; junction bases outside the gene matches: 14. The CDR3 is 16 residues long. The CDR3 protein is CALVFGPLGDTSKLIF. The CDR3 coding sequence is TGTGCTCTTGTGTTCGGCCCCCTGGGGGATACCTCTAAACTCATCTTT.

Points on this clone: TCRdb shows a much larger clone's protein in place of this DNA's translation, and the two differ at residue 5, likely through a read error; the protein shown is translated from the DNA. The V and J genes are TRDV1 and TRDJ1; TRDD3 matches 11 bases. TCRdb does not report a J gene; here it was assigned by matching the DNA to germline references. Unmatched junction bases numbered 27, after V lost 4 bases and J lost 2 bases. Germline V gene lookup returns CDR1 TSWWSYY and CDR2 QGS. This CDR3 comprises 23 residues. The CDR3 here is CALGGLRPPSSLAGGYRTDKLIF. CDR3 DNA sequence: TGTGCTCTTGGGGGACTACGGCCCCCTTCCTCTCTGGCTGGGGGATACAGGACCGATAAACTCATCTTT.

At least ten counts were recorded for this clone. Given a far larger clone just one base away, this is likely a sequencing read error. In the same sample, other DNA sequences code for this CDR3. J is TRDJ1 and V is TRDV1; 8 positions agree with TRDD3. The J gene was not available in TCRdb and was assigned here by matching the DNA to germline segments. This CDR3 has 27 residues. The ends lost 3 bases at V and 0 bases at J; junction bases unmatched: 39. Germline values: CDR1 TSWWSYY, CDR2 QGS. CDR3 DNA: TGTGCTCTTGGGGAGCTAGTATTTTGTCTCCTAGGCCCCCCAACTGGGGGTCCTACTTTGTACACCGATAAACTCATCTTT. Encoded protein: CALGELVFCLLGPPTGGPTLYTDKLIF.

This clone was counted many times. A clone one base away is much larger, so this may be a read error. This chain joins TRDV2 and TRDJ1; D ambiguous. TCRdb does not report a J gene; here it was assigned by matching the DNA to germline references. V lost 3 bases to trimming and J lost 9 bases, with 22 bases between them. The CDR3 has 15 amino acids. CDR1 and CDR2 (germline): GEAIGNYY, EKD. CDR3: CACDLTWDRAIELIF. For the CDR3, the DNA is TGTGCCTGTGACCTGACATGGGACCGGGCTATTGAACTCATCTTT.

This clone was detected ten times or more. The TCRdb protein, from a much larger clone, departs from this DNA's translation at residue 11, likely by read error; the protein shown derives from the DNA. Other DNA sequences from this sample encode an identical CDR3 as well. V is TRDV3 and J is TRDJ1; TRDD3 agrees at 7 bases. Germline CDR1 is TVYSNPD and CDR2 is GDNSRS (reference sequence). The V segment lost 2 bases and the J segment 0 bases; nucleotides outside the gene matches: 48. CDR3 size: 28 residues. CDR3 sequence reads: CAFGGSSPLGGTGSACLRIATYTDKLIF. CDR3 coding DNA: TGTGCCTTTGGTGGTTCCTCCCCGCTGGGGGGTACGGGGAGCGCATGTTTACGGATAGCTACGTACACCGATAAACTCATCTTT.

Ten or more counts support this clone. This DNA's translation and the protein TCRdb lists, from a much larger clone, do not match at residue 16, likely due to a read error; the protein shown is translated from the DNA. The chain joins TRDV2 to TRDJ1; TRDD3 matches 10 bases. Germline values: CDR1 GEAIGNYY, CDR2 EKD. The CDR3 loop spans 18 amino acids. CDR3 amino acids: CACDTVTAGGYGTDKPIF. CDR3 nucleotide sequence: TGTGCCTGTGACACCGTTACGGCTGGGGGATATGGAACCGATAAACCCATCTTT.

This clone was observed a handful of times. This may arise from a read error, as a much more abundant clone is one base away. The CDR3 loop reads CALGEPTYWGYGGSYTDKLIF. The CDR3 bases are TGTGCTCTTGGGGAACCTACGTACTGGGGATACGGTGGGTCGTACACCGATAAACTCATCTTT. The chain couples TRDV1 to TRDJ1; TRDD3 matches at 9 bases. TCRdb leaves out the J gene; it was filled in here by matching the DNA to germline. The ends lost 1 base at V and 0 bases at J; junction bases unmatched: 18. Per the germline V gene, CDR1 is TSWWSYY and CDR2 is QGS. The CDR3 runs to 21 residues.

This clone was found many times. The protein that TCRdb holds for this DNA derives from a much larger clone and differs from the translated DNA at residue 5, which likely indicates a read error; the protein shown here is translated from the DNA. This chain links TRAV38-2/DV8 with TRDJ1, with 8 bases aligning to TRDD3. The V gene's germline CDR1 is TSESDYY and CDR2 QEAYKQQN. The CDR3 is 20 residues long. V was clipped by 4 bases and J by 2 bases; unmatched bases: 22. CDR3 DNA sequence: TGTGCTTATAGGGGAGCCGGGGGGGGATATGCACGTCGTGGGACCGATAAACTCATCTTT. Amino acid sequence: CAYRGAGGGYARRGTDKLIF.